The 9 T cell receptor beta chains given below trace back to one sample, sequenced in a study of blood T cells in healthy people across ages. For the second PCR, which ran for roughly 7 to 11 cycles, a sample-barcoded 5' primer and a J-beta primer mix were used. Via MiXCR, TCRdb re-called the 5' RACE reads, giving one row per CDR3 protein. The sample includes more than 1.4 million distinct CDR3 sequences, approximately 38% of them seen just once. The specimen was blood. The receptor set was obtained from a woman under 30 in good health.

CDR3 amino acids: CASRLRGGDADTQYF. Here the CDR3 DNA reads TGTGCCAGCCGCTTGCGAGGGGGCGACGCAGATACGCAGTATTTT. The genes are TRBV12-3 or TRBV12-4 and TRBJ2-3, with 7 bases fitting TRBD1. The V and J ends lost 8 bases and 4 bases, in that order; junction bases with no gene match: 12. CDR3 length: 15 amino acids.

In its sample, this clonotype was seen a few times. The rearrangement uses TRBV29-1 and TRBJ1-4; TRBD1 aligns across 9 bases. V lost 5 bases, J lost 0 bases, and 1 base stayed unmatched. The germline V gene encodes CDR1 SQVTM and CDR2 ANQGSEA. The CDR3 sequence is 14 residues long. CDR3 region: CSVRQGATNEKLFF. In nucleotides, the CDR3 is TGCAGCGTTCGACAGGGGGCAACTAATGAAAAACTGTTTTTT.

J is TRBJ2-7 and V is TRBV6-2 or TRBV6-3, with no clear D. The CDR3 is 12 amino acids. V lost 2 bases and J 2 bases, leaving 4 bases between the germline ends. Germline values: CDR1 MNHEY, CDR2 SVGEGT. The CDR3 sequence is CASSYPTYEQYF. As DNA, the CDR3 is TGTGCCAGCAGTTACCCAACCTACGAGCAGTACTTC.

This chain uses TRBV6-5 with TRBJ2-4, with 7 bases fitting TRBD1. The DNA end lines up better with TRBJ2-7; the J call may be wrong. The CDR3 has 14 residues. Germline loops: CDR1 MNHEY, CDR2 SVGAGI. CDR3: CASSQATGPYEQYF. In nucleotides, the CDR3 is TGTGCCAGCAGTCAGGCGACAGGGCCCTACGAGCAGTACTTC.

The table lists this clonotype with a few counts. This chain uses TRBV24-1 with TRBJ2-1; D is perhaps TRBD1 or TRBD2 (5 bases each). From germline, CDR1 is KGHDR and CDR2 SFDVKD. This CDR3 spans 13 amino acids. Trimming removed 1 base at V and 15 bases at J, with 15 bases between. The CDR3 protein is CATSDFGTPLWFF. DNA of the CDR3: TGTGCCACCAGTGATTTCGGGACCCCGCTTTGGTTCTTC.

Only a few counts were recorded for this clonotype. The chain employs TRBV12-3 or TRBV12-4 and TRBJ2-7; no reliable D call. The CDR3 is 14 amino acids. V dropped 3 bases and J dropped 10 bases, with 19 bases sitting between them. The chain's CDR3 is CASSFGFSAVTQYF. In DNA form, the CDR3 reads TGTGCCAGCAGTTTCGGCTTCAGCGCCGTCACCCAGTACTTC.

The rearrangement links TRBV5-1 to TRBJ1-1; TRBD1 agrees at 7 bases. V lost 0 bases, J lost 0 bases, and 5 bases stayed unmatched. This CDR3 has 16 amino acids. The germline V gene has CDR1 SGHRS and CDR2 YFSETQ. The CDR3 sequence is CASSLAPGTVNTEAFF. CDR3 DNA: TGCGCCAGCAGCTTGGCCCCAGGGACAGTGAACACTGAAGCTTTCTTT.

The gene calls are TRBV11-2 and TRBJ2-5, with D perhaps matching TRBD1 or TRBD2 (6 bases each). The CDR3 is 16 amino acids. Per the germline V gene, CDR1 is SGHAT and CDR2 is FQNNGV. V lost 5 bases, J lost 5 bases, and 21 bases lay in between. The CDR3 reads CASSPSAGQKGETQYF. The CDR3 DNA reads TGTGCCAGCAGCCCCTCGGCGGGACAAAAGGGGGAGACCCAGTACTTC.

The chain couples TRBV5-1 to TRBJ2-5; 7 bases are a match to TRBD1. Per germline, CDR1 SGHRS and CDR2 YFSETQ. Trimming removed 4 bases from V and 4 bases from J; junction bases left unmatched: 10. This CDR3 region has 15 residues. The CDR3 reads CASSPGTAQGETQYF. CDR3 in DNA: TGCGCCAGCAGCCCGGGGACAGCTCAAGGAGAGACCCAGTACTTC.